What follows describes a single TCR beta chain. Authors' methods: Scientists estimated how many nucleated cells there were by amplifying reference gene primers. The data were produced by immunoSEQ multiplex PCR, yet TCRdb's version contains in-frame clones alone and is incomplete. The V and J calls and clone size are taken from that table; D and trimming were inferred from the DNA. This table holds some 45,000 clones, more than 75% found once. The CDR3 totals 13 residues. Trimming removed 8 bases at V and 3 bases at J, with 12 bases between. In germline, CDR1 is KGHDR, CDR2 SFDVKD. The record originates from a study of blood T cell repertoires in COVID-19. Across the study: Samples representing acute and convalescent COVID-19 were sourced from the United States, Italy and Spain. The analysed material was cDNA or gDNA that came from T cells, B-cell-depleted T cells, or PBMCs.

The TCR originated in a man between 65 and 85 years old with acute or convalescent COVID-19. The sample consisted of peripheral blood. The chain recombines TRBV24-1 with TRBJ1-1, with D possibly being TRBD1 (6 bases). The CDR3 reads CATTDRFHTEAFF. CDR3 nucleotide sequence: TGTGCCACCACTGACAGGTTTCACACTGAAGCTTTCTTT.